The 31 T cell receptor beta chains below all came from one sample that was sequenced in a study of T cell clonotyping in hematopoietic cell transplantation (dated by TCRdb to the early 2020s). Library method: the immunoSEQ multiplex PCR assay. TCRdb took over this immuneACCESS table, retaining in-frame rearrangements with V and J assigned. Such tables are incomplete; in checked studies, under half of the missing clones stem from an unresolved V gene, and the remainder is unexplained. The sample has 7,900 or so clones on record, about 91% of them singletons. The ten largest make up under 6% of the sample. The sample's time point label, decoded: 30 days after allo-HCT. Here the sequenced sample was PBMCs, taken 30 days after allogeneic stem cell transplant. The receptor set was obtained from a female patient in her fifties or sixties who had an allogeneic stem cell transplant from an unrelated donor, so the T cells may come from the graft donor. Some clones in this sample may be carry-over from other donors' samples.

The gene calls are TRBV7-2 and TRBJ2-3; 10 nucleotides agree with TRBD2. Germline assignment: CDR1 SGHTA and CDR2 FQGNSA. After removal of 1 base from V and 5 bases from J, the junction contained 12 bases not matched to a gene. This CDR3 contains 18 residues. The CDR3 here is CASSLGGLAGAPRDTQYF. DNA of the CDR3: TGTGCCAGCAGCTTAGGAGGGCTAGCGGGGGCCCCACGAGATACGCAGTATTTT.

This chain links TRBV19 with TRBJ1-2; the D is unclear. This CDR3 has 18 residues. V gave up 0 bases and J gave up 0 bases, with 17 bases separating them. CDR1 and CDR2 from the germline V gene are LNHDA and SQIVND (reference sequence). Here the CDR3 DNA reads TGTGCCAGTAGTATAGAAGGCCTCGGGGTCCGACCTAACTATGGCTACACCTTC. It is translated as CASSIEGLGVRPNYGYTF.

The chain is built from TRBV9 and TRBJ2-5; TRBD2 is a possible D gene (5 bases). V lost 0 bases and J 4 bases, leaving 10 bases between the germline ends. Germline-derived CDR1 and CDR2 are SGDLS and YYNGEE. The CDR3 runs 14 residues. Written as DNA, the CDR3 is TGTGCCAGCAGCGTAGGACCAACTAGAGAGACCCAGTACTTC. Encoded protein: CASSVGPTRETQYF.

This clone has just a few counts. V is TRBV5-6 and J is TRBJ2-7; D may be TRBD1 (6 bases). The V end lost 4 bases, the J end lost 3 bases, and 11 bases lay between the germline ends. The CDR3 contains 13 residues. Germline CDR1 reads SGHDT; CDR2 reads YYEEEE. CDR3 sequence reads: CASSVDSRYEQYF. For the CDR3, the DNA is TGTGCCAGCAGCGTGGACAGTCGCTACGAGCAGTACTTC. Complete variable domain (other parts from reference TRBV5-6 and TRBJ2-7): DAGVTQSPTHLIKTRGQQVTLRCSPKSGHDTVSWYQQALGQGPQFIFQYYEEEERQRGNFPDRFSGHQFPNYSSELNVNALLLGDSALYLCASSVDSRYEQYFGPGTRLTVT.

The rearrangement uses TRBV6-1 and TRBJ1-5; 7 positions match TRBD1. CDR1 is MNHNS and CDR2 is SASEGT in the germline V gene. This CDR3 is 13 amino acids long. Losses at the gene ends were 6 bases for V and 7 bases for J; bases not matched to a gene: 6. The DNA of the CDR3 is TGTGCCAGCAGAGCCGGGACAGAACAGCCCCAGCATTTT. Translating gives CASRAGTEQPQHF.

The chain employs TRBV4-1 and TRBJ2-2; D remains unclear. Trimming took off 0 bases at V and 2 bases at J, with 13 bases between the two ends. Per the germline V gene, CDR1 is MGHRA and CDR2 is YSYEKL. This CDR3 region has 17 residues. The CDR3 protein is CASSQDQFPPNTGELFF. CDR3 nucleotides: TGCGCCAGCAGCCAAGATCAATTCCCACCTAACACCGGGGAGCTGTTTTTT.

CDR3 nucleotides: TGCGCCAGCAGCCAAGCGGTGACAATGACGGGGACCTACGAGCAGTACTTC. It translates to CASSQAVTMTGTYEQYF. This chain joins TRBV4-1 and TRBJ2-7; a weak D match, TRBD2 (5 bases). V was pared by 1 base and J by 2 bases, with 18 bases between. Per the germline V gene, CDR1 is MGHRA and CDR2 is YSYEKL. The CDR3 covers 17 residues.

The rearrangement uses TRBV5-4 and TRBJ2-1; D is uncertain. This CDR3 has 15 amino acids. Germline values: CDR1 SGHNT, CDR2 YYREEE (reference sequence). Deletions cut 4 bases from V and 0 bases from J, with 11 bases between. The CDR3 sequence: CASSPDPSSYNEQFF. CDR3 bases: TGTGCCAGCAGCCCGGATCCTAGCTCCTACAATGAGCAGTTCTTC.

The CDR3 DNA is TGTGCCAGTAGATCGCGAAGCTCTGGAAACACCATATATTTT. This encodes CASRSRSSGNTIYF. V usage is TRBV19 and J usage is TRBJ1-3; no firm D call. The germline V and J ends were trimmed by 6 bases and 0 bases, with 9 bases remaining between them. CDR1 LNHDA and CDR2 SQIVND come from the germline V gene (reference sequence). The CDR3 loop spans 14 amino acids.

The J gene is TRBJ1-4, the V gene TRBV14; 7 bases align to TRBD1. Trimming cost V 5 bases and J 0 bases; bases outside gene matches: 3. This CDR3 has 15 residues. The germline CDR1 and CDR2 sequences are SGHDN and FVKESK. The CDR3 DNA reads as TGTGCCAGCAGCTATGGGACAGCAACTAATGAAAAACTGTTTTTT. Protein: CASSYGTATNEKLFF.

This rearrangement joins TRBV4-2 to TRBJ2-3, with D unresolved. Germline V gene lookup returns CDR1 LGHNA and CDR2 YNFKEQ. The CDR3 totals 18 residues. Trimming cost V 0 bases and J 0 bases, with 16 bases left between them. The CDR3 is CASSQEYFHGGSTDTQYF. CDR3 nucleotides: TGTGCCAGCAGCCAAGAGTACTTTCACGGCGGCAGCACAGATACGCAGTATTTT.

The V and J genes are TRBV27 and TRBJ2-7; D is tentatively TRBD1 or TRBD2 (5 bases each). Germline V gene lookup returns CDR1 MNHEY and CDR2 SMNVEV (reference sequence). The length of the CDR3 is 15 residues. V shed 0 bases and J shed 2 bases, with 11 bases lying between them. The CDR3 coding sequence is TGTGCCAGCAGTTTATCCGGGACCGAACCCTACGAGCAGTACTTC. Translation: CASSLSGTEPYEQYF.

V and J are TRBV2 and TRBJ2-7, with 8 nucleotides matching TRBD2. The CDR3 consists of 18 residues. V shed 7 bases and J 0 bases; nucleotides not matched to a gene: 17. Germline values: CDR1 SNHLY, CDR2 FYNNEI. The CDR3 sequence: CASNLGSLAGLSSYEQYF. CDR3 coding DNA: TGTGCCAGCAACCTAGGAAGTCTAGCGGGCCTTAGCTCCTACGAGCAGTACTTC.

J is TRBJ1-5 and V is TRBV5-6, with D perhaps matching TRBD1 (5 bases). Germline CDR1 and CDR2: SGHDT and YYEEEE. V was pared by 7 bases and J by 5 bases, with 16 bases between. This CDR3 contains 14 residues. In DNA form, the CDR3 reads TGTGCCAGCGCTTACCAGGGAGCTCATCAGCCCCAGCATTTT. This codes for CASAYQGAHQPQHF.

The count of this clone is one. The chain has TRBV4-1 and TRBJ2-6; possible D gene TRBD1, 6 bases. The CDR3 runs 19 residues. Germline V gives CDR1 MGHRA, CDR2 YSYEKL. V shed 3 bases and J shed 0 bases, with 18 bases lying between them. The CDR3 here is CASSHPFGTQGSGANVLTF. The CDR3, as DNA: TGCGCCAGCAGCCATCCTTTTGGGACACAGGGCTCTGGGGCCAACGTCCTGACTTTC.

This clone was picked up one time. V is TRBV29-1 and J is TRBJ1-2; D uncertain. CDR1 is SQVTM and CDR2 is ANQGSEA in the germline V gene. The CDR3 length is 13 residues. V lost 3 bases, J lost 8 bases, and 16 bases lay in between. The CDR3, as DNA: TGCAGCGTTGACAGCCGACAAGGTGGGGGCTACACCTTC. This codes for CSVDSRQGGGYTF.

In its sample, this clone was seen once. The chain has TRBV5-6 and TRBJ1-2, with 9 positions matching TRBD1. The CDR3 spans 15 residues. Trimming took 3 bases from V and 5 from J; bases not matched to a gene: 8. Germline CDR1 is SGHDT and CDR2 is YYEEEE. CDR3 residues: CASSSLQGARYGYTF. CDR3 DNA sequence: TGTGCCAGCAGCTCGTTACAGGGGGCAAGGTATGGCTACACCTTC.

The chain employs TRBV7-2 and TRBJ2-7; D may be TRBD2 (6 bases). V lost 5 bases and J 3 bases, leaving 17 bases between the germline ends. This CDR3 has 15 amino acids. From germline, CDR1 is SGHTA and CDR2 FQGNSA. The CDR3 sequence: CASSQHGGGGYEQYF. The CDR3 DNA follows: TGTGCCAGCAGCCAACATGGGGGAGGTGGCTACGAGCAGTACTTC.

The chain uses TRBV9 and TRBJ2-3; D is uncertain. V shed 0 bases and J shed 6 bases, with 8 bases lying between them. Germline CDR1 and CDR2: SGDLS and YYNGEE. The CDR3 runs 13 residues. The CDR3 sequence is CASSVAPPDTQYF. As DNA, the CDR3 is TGTGCCAGCAGCGTAGCTCCGCCGGATACGCAGTATTTT.

The rearrangement uses TRBV5-6 and TRBJ1-2, with D unclear. The ends were cut back, 8 bases at V and 0 bases at J, with 14 bases in the middle. Germline loops: CDR1 SGHDT, CDR2 YYEEEE. The CDR3 consists of 14 residues. CDR3 nucleotides: TGTGCCAGTTCGATCCCCGGGACTAACTATGGCTACACCTTC. Its translation: CASSIPGTNYGYTF.

This clone was counted once. The chain has TRBV28 and TRBJ2-3; no definite D call. Per germline, CDR1 MDHEN and CDR2 SYDVKM. The CDR3 runs 20 residues. Trimming left V 2 bases short and J 0 bases short, with 24 bases between. The CDR3 nucleotides are TGTGCCAGCAGTTTACCCGCCCCCATTACATGGGGAAGCAGCACAGATACGCAGTATTTT. Protein product: CASSLPAPITWGSSTDTQYF.

The gene calls are TRBV7-3 and TRBJ1-2; D perhaps matches TRBD1 (6 bases). The CDR3 consists of 13 residues. In germline, CDR1 is SGHTA, CDR2 FQGTGA. Trimming removed 1 base at V and 10 bases at J, with 13 bases between. CDR3 DNA sequence: TGTGCCAGCAGCTTAAGGGAGGGGGGTGACTACACCTTC. Translating it yields CASSLREGGDYTF.

The chain employs TRBV18 and TRBJ2-5, with D uncertain. The CDR3 covers 12 residues. Germline V gene sequence: CDR1 KGHSH, CDR2 LQKENI. V was trimmed by 5 bases and J by 1 base, leaving 5 bases between them. The CDR3 DNA reads as TGTGCCAGCTCAATTTTCCAAGAGACCCAGTACTTC. Translated, it gives CASSIFQETQYF.

The chain links TRBV11-2 to TRBJ1-1, with TRBD1 identical over 7 bases. The V gene's germline CDR1 is SGHAT and CDR2 FQNNGV. The CDR3 loop spans 15 amino acids. With V trimmed by 5 bases and J by 4 bases, 10 bases remained unmatched. This chain's CDR3 is CASSPWTGGGTEAFF. The CDR3 bases are TGTGCCAGCAGCCCCTGGACAGGCGGGGGCACTGAAGCTTTCTTT. Full variable domain (remainder filled in from reference TRBV11-2 and TRBJ1-1): EAGVAQSPRYKIIEKRQSVAFWCNPISGHATLYWYQQILGQGPKLLIQFQNNGVVDDSQLPKDRFSAERLKGVDSTLKIQPAKLEDSAVYLCASSPWTGGGTEAFFGQGTRLTVV.

The chain carries TRBV2 and TRBJ1-4, with D uncertain. CDR1 and CDR2 from the germline V gene are SNHLY and FYNNEI. V lost 7 bases, J lost 8 bases, and 17 bases lay in between. This CDR3 has 14 amino acids. CDR3 coding DNA: TGTGCCAGCAACCCCATCACCCCGAGGGAAAAACTGTTTTTT. The encoded protein is CASNPITPREKLFF.

The chain recombines TRBV28 with TRBJ2-1, with 10 bases aligning to TRBD1. Germline CDR1 and CDR2: MDHEN and SYDVKM. The V and J ends lost 6 bases and 5 bases, in that order; junction bases with no gene match: 4. The CDR3 spans 14 residues. CDR3 DNA sequence: TGTGCCAGCAGGGGTGGACAGGGGGACAATGAGCAGTTCTTC. This gives the protein CASRGGQGDNEQFF.

The chain links TRBV7-2 to TRBJ2-5, with a possible D match to TRBD1 (5 bases). CDR1 is SGHTA, CDR2 FQGNSA, per germline. This CDR3 region has 14 residues. V lost 3 bases and J lost 3, with 11 bases in between. The CDR3 loop is CASSFRRVEETQYF. The CDR3, as DNA: TGTGCCAGCAGCTTTCGCAGGGTAGAAGAGACCCAGTACTTC.

The rearrangement links TRBV6-5 to TRBJ1-1; 8 bases agree with TRBD1. J was trimmed by 11 bases and V by 6 bases; bases with no gene match: 5. CDR3 size: 11 residues. Germline lookup yields CDR1 MNHEY and CDR2 SVGAGI. In DNA form, the CDR3 reads TGTGCCAGCAGCCAGGGGGCGCGGGCTTTCTTT. As protein: CASSQGARAFF.

V usage is TRBV19 and J usage is TRBJ1-4, with D possibly TRBD1 on 5 matching bases. V lost 5 bases and J 5 bases, leaving 15 bases between the germline ends. This CDR3 spans 15 amino acids. CDR1 LNHDA and CDR2 SQIVND come from the germline V gene (reference sequence). The CDR3 protein is CASSGAGRLNEKLFF. In DNA, the CDR3 is TGTGCCAGTAGTGGCGCGGGACGGCTGAATGAAAAACTGTTTTTT.

CDR3 amino acids: CASSFHEVKRAFF. In DNA, the CDR3 is TGTGCCAGCAGTTTTCATGAGGTCAAGCGGGCTTTCTTT. The chain carries TRBV2 and TRBJ1-1; D unclear. CDR3 length: 13 amino acids. Trimming left V 5 bases short and J 11 bases short, with 18 bases between. The germline V gene encodes CDR1 SNHLY and CDR2 FYNNEI.

This chain uses TRBV19 with TRBJ2-3; maybe TRBD2 (5 bases). The V end lost 1 base, the J end lost 5 bases, and 19 bases lay between the germline ends. Germline CDR1 LNHDA, CDR2 SQIVND (reference sequence). This CDR3 region has 17 residues. In DNA form, the CDR3 reads TGTGCCAGTAGTATAGCGGGTACCGGCGGGTTTGAAGATACGCAGTATTTT. It is translated as CASSIAGTGGFEDTQYF.